The next 27 T cell receptor beta chains were all read from a single sample in a study of T cells in Graves' hyperthyroidism and ophthalmopathy. The investigators amplified TCR beta CDR3 regions from RNA transcripts. RT-PCR in the first round (using the HTBI primer set) targeted the TCR CDR3. TCRdb reprocessed the multiplex PCR reads via MiXCR and lists one record per CDR3 protein. Of roughly 400,000 distinct CDR3 sequences listed, 15% to 18% were seen once; the top ten hold around a quarter. The sequencing sample was made of blood. These receptors were obtained from a young woman with Graves' hyperthyroidism that later progressed to Graves' ophthalmopathy.

To note about this clonotype: The junction differs from germline at one of its ends, possibly a read error. This rearrangement joins TRBV30 to TRBJ2-2; TRBD1 is a possible D gene (6 bases). TRBJ1-1 explains the end of the DNA better; the J call may be wrong. CDR1 and CDR2 from the germline V gene are GTSNPN and SVGIG (reference sequence). The CDR3 is 13 residues long. In DNA form, the CDR3 reads TGTGCCTGGAGTGTAACAGGGAACACTGGAGCTTTCTTT. This translates into CAWSVTGNTGAFF.

The sample holds many counts of this clonotype. V gene TRBV11-3 combines with J gene TRBJ2-7, with 8 bases lining up with TRBD1. CDR1 SGHNT and CDR2 YENEEA come from the germline V gene. CDR3 length: 15 residues. The V segment lost 2 bases and the J segment 6 bases; nucleotides outside the gene matches: 9. This CDR3 reads CASSLTGTGIAEQYF. In DNA, the CDR3 is TGTGCCAGCAGCTTAACCGGGACAGGAATTGCCGAGCAGTACTTC.

This clonotype showed up many times. The V call is TRBV6-1, the J call TRBJ1-1, with D perhaps matching TRBD1 (6 bases). This CDR3 contains 16 residues. The V end lost 7 bases, the J end lost 4 bases, and 22 bases lay between the germline ends. Looked up from germline, CDR1 is MNHNS and CDR2 is SASEGT. The CDR3 bases are TGTGCCAGCATCCAAGGGCAGGGGACGTTCGGCACTGAAGCTTTCTTT. Amino acids: CASIQGQGTFGTEAFF.

The table lists this clonotype with many counts. The chain joins TRBV24-1 to TRBJ1-2; D is unclear. This CDR3 is built from 12 residues. Germline V lookup: CDR1 KGHDR, CDR2 SFDVKD. The V gene lost 3 bases and the J gene lost 8 bases, with 9 bases spanning the gap. Here the CDR3 reads CATSDAIWGYTF. CDR3 nucleotides: TGTGCCACCAGTGATGCAATTTGGGGCTACACCTTC.

The gene calls are TRBV12-5 and TRBJ1-1, with D unclear. Trimming removed 3 bases from V and 5 bases from J, with 7 bases in between. The CDR3 spans 12 residues. Germline assignment: CDR1 LGHNT and CDR2 FRNRAP. CDR3 protein: CASGFQRTEAFF. In DNA, the CDR3 is TGTGCTAGTGGTTTCCAGAGGACTGAAGCTTTCTTT.

Only a few counts were recorded for this clonotype. V and J are TRBV12-3 or TRBV12-4 and TRBJ2-6; D might be TRBD2 (7 bases). The CDR3 has 18 amino acids. V lost 7 bases and J 6 bases, leaving 25 bases between the germline ends. CDR3 coding DNA: TGTGCCAGCACAATTCTAAGGGGAGGGGGAATAGAGGCCAACGTCCTGACTTTC. It encodes CASTILRGGGIEANVLTF.

This clonotype was picked up many times. The V gene is TRBV5-8, the J gene TRBJ2-3; D is perhaps TRBD1 (5 bases). Looked up from germline, CDR1 is SGHTS and CDR2 is YDEGEE. The length of the CDR3 is 18 residues. Trimming removed 1 base at V and 4 bases at J, with 22 bases between. The CDR3 loop reads CASSLRAEAYLGADTQYF. The CDR3 coding sequence is TGTGCCAGCAGCTTGCGCGCGGAAGCTTACTTAGGGGCAGATACGCAGTATTTT.

This clonotype appeared many times. V gene TRBV7-9 combines with J gene TRBJ1-6; TRBD1 matches at 9 bases. The CDR3 is made up of 15 amino acids. Per the germline V gene, CDR1 is SEHNR and CDR2 is FQNEAQ (reference sequence). V lost 6 bases to trimming and J lost 6 bases; unmatched junction nucleotides: 6. In DNA form, the CDR3 reads TGTGCCAGCAGTTGGGGACAGGGCGGTAATTCACCCCTCCACTTT. This codes for CASSWGQGGNSPLHF.

This clonotype was observed at least ten times. J is TRBJ2-5 and V is TRBV27; 12 positions agree with TRBD2. This CDR3 region has 13 residues. V shed 9 bases, J shed 5 bases, and the junction held 4 bases outside the gene matches. The germline CDR1 and CDR2 sequences are MNHEY and SMNVEV (reference sequence). The CDR3 nucleotides are TGTGCCAGGACTAGCGGGAGCTGTGAGACCCAGTACTTC. This encodes CARTSGSCETQYF.

The gene calls are TRBV6-4 and TRBJ1-5; D remains unclear. V lost 6 bases and J lost 3, with 15 bases in between. Germline V lookup: CDR1 MRHNA, CDR2 SNTAGT. The CDR3 is made up of 15 amino acids. In nucleotides, the CDR3 is TGTGCCAGCAGCCCCGAGGACGGACTCAATCAGCCCCAGCATTTT. This codes for CASSPEDGLNQPQHF.

This clonotype has ten or more counts. The rearrangement uses TRBV5-1 and TRBJ2-3; D is perhaps TRBD2 (5 bases). Germline V gene lookup returns CDR1 SGHRS and CDR2 YFSETQ. CDR3 length: 16 residues. Trimming stripped 4 bases from V and 2 bases from J, with 17 bases between. For the CDR3, the DNA is TGCGCCAGCAGCCGGGGTGGGGTAGCAGACACAGATACGCAGTATTTT. Protein product: CASSRGGVADTDTQYF.

This clonotype turned up a few times. The chain combines TRBV29-1 with TRBJ2-2; D not resolved. V was pared by 5 bases and J by 5 bases, with 9 bases between. There are 12 residues in the CDR3. The V gene's germline CDR1 is SQVTM and CDR2 ANQGSEA. This CDR3 is CSVRSLTGELFF. The CDR3 DNA sequence: TGCAGCGTTCGTAGTTTAACCGGGGAGCTGTTTTTT.

This clonotype was picked up one time. An end of the junction differs from the germline gene, which may be a read error. CDR3 nucleotides: TGTGCCAGCAGTGAGTGGGGGACTGAAGCTTTCTTT. Protein sequence: CASSEWGTEAFF. V is TRBV10-3 and J is TRBJ1-1; D might be TRBD1 (5 bases). This CDR3 comprises 12 residues. Germline V gives CDR1 ENHRY, CDR2 SYGVKD.

This clonotype was recorded at least ten times. The V gene is TRBV6-1, the J gene TRBJ1-1; no reliable D call. Germline CDR1 reads MNHNS; CDR2 reads SASEGT. The CDR3 sequence is 12 residues long. V lost 6 bases, J lost 11 bases, and 16 bases lay in between. The CDR3 spells CASRNTAVGAFF. The DNA of the CDR3 is TGTGCCAGCAGGAACACGGCAGTGGGGGCTTTCTTT.

With regard to this clonotype: Given a much more abundant clone one base away, this may be a read error. The gene calls are TRBV10-3 and TRBJ2-2, with a weak D call TRBD1 (6 bases). Germline CDR1 reads ENHRY; CDR2 reads SYGVKD. The CDR3 loop spans 14 amino acids. Trimming stripped 5 bases from V and 4 bases from J, with 11 bases between. The CDR3 DNA reads as TGTGCCATCAGTTTCTCAGGGGCCACCGGGGAGCTGTTTTTT. It translates to CAISFSGATGELFF.

This clonotype was counted many times. The CDR3, as DNA: TGTGCCAGCACTCAATCCGGGACAGGATACTATGGCTACACCTTC. This sequence encodes CASTQSGTGYYGYTF. V and J are TRBV28 and TRBJ1-2, with 8 bases aligning to TRBD1. Germline assignment: CDR1 MDHEN and CDR2 SYDVKM. CDR3 size: 15 residues. The J segment lost 3 bases and the V segment lost 7 bases, leaving 10 bases of the junction unmatched.

This clonotype was recorded at least ten times. The chain combines TRBV20-1 with TRBJ2-7; tentative D call: TRBD1 (6 bases). Germline CDR1 and CDR2: DFQATT and SNEGSKA (reference sequence). The CDR3 extends over 14 amino acids. V was trimmed by 5 bases and J by 2 bases, leaving 16 bases between them. Written as DNA, the CDR3 is TGCAGTGCTTCCACAACAACAGGGACCTACGAGCAGTACTTC. Protein sequence: CSASTTTGTYEQYF.

The V gene is TRBV27, the J gene TRBJ2-1, with D tentatively TRBD1 (6 bases). The CDR3 runs to 15 residues. Germline-derived CDR1 and CDR2 are MNHEY and SMNVEV (reference sequence). Trimming took 5 bases from V and 7 from J, leaving 18 bases between them. CDR3 residues: CASSPTGWGWNEQFF. CDR3 DNA sequence: TGTGCCAGCAGTCCTACAGGGTGGGGTTGGAATGAGCAGTTCTTC.

This clonotype was seen at least ten times. The chain couples TRBV6-4 to TRBJ1-5; TRBD1 matches at 9 bases. CDR1 is MRHNA, CDR2 SNTAGT, per germline. This CDR3 contains 19 residues. V lost 7 bases and J lost 0; bases outside the gene matches: 16. The DNA for the CDR3 is TGTGCCAGCACCCCTTTGGGCCACCGGGACAGGGCTAGCAATCAGCCCCAGCATTTT. This sequence encodes CASTPLGHRDRASNQPQHF.

This clonotype was seen repeatedly, ten times or more. This sequence joins TRBV7-2 and TRBJ2-2, with 8 nucleotides matching TRBD1. From germline, CDR1 is SGHTA and CDR2 FQGNSA. V gave up 1 base and J gave up 4 bases; unmatched junction bases: 2. CDR3 length: 15 residues. CDR3 in amino acids: CASSLETGGTGELFF. CDR3 DNA: TGTGCCAGCAGCTTAGAAACAGGGGGCACCGGGGAGCTGTTTTTT.

This clonotype was found many times. The chain is built from TRBV28 and TRBJ2-1; 9 positions match TRBD2. The germline V gene has CDR1 MDHEN and CDR2 SYDVKM. The trim removed 8 bases at V and 4 bases at J, leaving 15 bases unmatched. The CDR3 sequence is 17 residues long. This chain's CDR3 is CASSSLAGWGAYNEQFF. For the CDR3, the DNA is TGTGCCAGCTCCTCACTAGCGGGCTGGGGCGCTTACAATGAGCAGTTCTTC. Full variable domain (remainder filled in from reference TRBV28 and TRBJ2-1): DVKVTQSSRYLVKRTGEKVFLECVQDMDHENMFWYRQDPGLGLRLIYFSYDVKMKEKGDIPEGYSVSREKKERFSLILESASTNQTSMYLCASSSLAGWGAYNEQFFGPGTRLTVL.

This clonotype was counted a few times. CDR3 coding DNA: TGCGCCAGCAGCCAAGATTCTCGGGCCCGGGGGGAGACCCAGTACTTC. Translating it yields CASSQDSRARGETQYF. J is TRBJ2-5 and V is TRBV4-1, with a weak D call TRBD2 (6 bases). Germline V gives CDR1 MGHRA, CDR2 YSYEKL. With 0 bases removed from V and 5 bases from J, the gap between germline ends came to 16 bases. The CDR3 is made up of 16 amino acids.

This clonotype was detected a few times. CDR3 sequence (DNA): TGTGCCACCCTATCGACGAGCGAGCAGTACTTC. Its protein is CATLSTSEQYF. This chain links TRBV6-1 with TRBJ2-7; D is undetermined. V lost 10 bases, J lost 6 bases, and 13 bases lay in between. The CDR3 consists of 11 residues. Germline assignment: CDR1 MNHNS and CDR2 SASEGT.

The V gene is TRBV4-1, the J gene TRBJ2-1; the match to TRBD2 covers 9 bases. Germline V lookup: CDR1 MGHRA, CDR2 YSYEKL. This CDR3 region has 15 residues. With V trimmed by 4 bases and J by 4 bases, 5 bases remained unmatched. The CDR3 sequence: CASSRAAGGYNEQFF. Written as DNA, the CDR3 is TGCGCCAGCAGCCGGGCGGCGGGAGGGTACAATGAGCAGTTCTTC.

The CDR3 nucleotides are TGTGCCAGCAGCGTAGCAGGTAGCCTCACCTCCTACAATGAGCAGTTCTTC. Protein sequence: CASSVAGSLTSYNEQFF. V is TRBV9 and J is TRBJ2-1; D is unresolved. The CDR3 has 17 amino acids. V was pared by 0 bases and J by 0 bases, with 13 bases between. Germline V gene sequence: CDR1 SGDLS, CDR2 YYNGEE.

This clonotype came up many times. The rearrangement joins TRBV27 to TRBJ2-7, with D maybe TRBD1 (5 bases). The CDR3 is 13 amino acids. Between the trimmed V and J ends, which lost 2 bases and 3 bases, there was a span of 8 bases. In germline, CDR1 is MNHEY, CDR2 SMNVEV (reference sequence). The DNA for the CDR3 is TGTGCCAGCAGTTTAAGGCAGGGCTACGAGCAGTACTTC. This translates into CASSLRQGYEQYF.

This clonotype was counted at least ten times. The genes are TRBV28 and TRBJ1-1, with D possibly TRBD1 on 5 matching bases. This CDR3 contains 13 residues. Deletions cut 8 bases from V and 6 bases from J, with 16 bases between. Germline CDR1 reads MDHEN; CDR2 reads SYDVKM. The CDR3 nucleotides read TGTGCCAGCGCAATGCAAGGGGCCTCTGAAGCTTTCTTT. It yields the protein CASAMQGASEAFF.